This T cell receptor beta chain was sequenced for a study of T cell changes during pregnancy in multiple sclerosis. Germline lookup yields CDR1 MNHEY and CDR2 SVGAGI. V lost 6 bases, J lost 1 base, and 3 bases stayed unmatched. The CDR3 has 14 residues. Generated by immunoSEQ multiplex PCR, the TCRdb table keeps only in-frame clones and is missing some. The sample gives around 60,000 clones, roughly 93% of which show up once; approximately 0.34% is in the top ten. The clonotype was recovered from a female donor with multiple sclerosis, enrolled in a pregnancy study. The sequences come from CD4+ T cells from peripheral blood mononuclear cells, collected before pregnancy. The chain uses TRBV6-5 and TRBJ1-1, with 9 positions matching TRBD1. The CDR3 coding sequence is TGTGCCAGCAGCCAGGACAGGGGGAACACTGAAGCTTTCTTT. The encoded protein is CASSQDRGNTEAFF.